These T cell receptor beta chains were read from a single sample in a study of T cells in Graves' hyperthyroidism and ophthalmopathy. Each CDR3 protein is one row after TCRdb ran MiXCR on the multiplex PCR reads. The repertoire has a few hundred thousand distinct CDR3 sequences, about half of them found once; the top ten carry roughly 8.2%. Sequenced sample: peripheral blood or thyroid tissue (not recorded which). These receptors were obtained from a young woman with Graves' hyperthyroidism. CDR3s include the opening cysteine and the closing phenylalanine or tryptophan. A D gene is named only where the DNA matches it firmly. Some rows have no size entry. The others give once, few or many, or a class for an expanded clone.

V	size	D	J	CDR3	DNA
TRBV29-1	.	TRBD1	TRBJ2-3	CSVTGGTSTDTQYF	TGCAGCGTGACAGGGGGCACTAGCACAGATACGCAGTATTTT
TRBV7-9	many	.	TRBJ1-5	CASSPPGGYQPQHF	TGTGCCAGCAGCCCACCCGGTGGATATCAGCCCCAGCATTTT
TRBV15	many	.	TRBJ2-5	CATSSAATARYQETQYF	TGTGCCACCAGCAGCGCCGCGACAGCCCGGTACCAAGAGACCCAGTACTTC
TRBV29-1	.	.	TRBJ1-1	CSSVELGTEAFF	TGCAGCAGTGTTGAACTGGGGACTGAAGCTTTCTTT
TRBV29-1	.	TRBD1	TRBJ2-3	CSVEGDRGQYF	TGCAGCGTTGAAGGGGACAGAGGTCAGTATTTT
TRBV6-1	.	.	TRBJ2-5	CASSEMGGETQYF	TGTGCCAGCAGTGAGATGGGGGGAGAGACCCAGTACTTC
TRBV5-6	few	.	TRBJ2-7	CASSWGTQRPGDEQYF	TGTGCCAGCAGCTGGGGAACTCAGCGACCAGGGGATGAGCAGTACTTC
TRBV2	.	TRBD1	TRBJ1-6	CASSDETGYRPLHF	TGTGCCAGCAGTGATGAGACAGGGTACAGACCCCTCCACTTT
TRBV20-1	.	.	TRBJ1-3	CSARPDRLSGNTIYF	TGCAGTGCTAGACCCGACAGGCTCTCTGGAAACACCATATATTTT
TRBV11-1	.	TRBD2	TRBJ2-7	CASSRDPTGRMIYEQYF	TGTGCCAGCAGCCGTGACCCCACCGGGAGGATGATCTACGAGCAGTACTTC
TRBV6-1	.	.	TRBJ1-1	CASSGLYSTEAFF	TGTGCCAGCAGTGGACTGTACAGCACTGAAGCTTTCTTT
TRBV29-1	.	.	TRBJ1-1	CSQDLANTEAFF	TGCAGCCAAGATCTAGCAAACACTGAAGCTTTCTTT
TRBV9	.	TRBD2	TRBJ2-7	CASSQVVRGLGYEQYF	TGTGCCAGCAGCCAAGTCGTAAGGGGACTAGGCTACGAGCAGTACTTC
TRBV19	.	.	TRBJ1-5	CACSLGPSNQPQHF	TGTGCCTGTAGTCTGGGACCTAGCAATCAGCCCCAGCATTTT
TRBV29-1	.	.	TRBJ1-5	CSSRQSNQPQHF	TGCAGCAGTAGACAGAGCAATCAGCCCCAGCATTTT
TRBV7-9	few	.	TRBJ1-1	CASTPSVTGKAFF	TGTGCCAGCACCCCTAGTGTGACAGGAAAAGCTTTCTTT
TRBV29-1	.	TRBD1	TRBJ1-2	CSVQGGVYGYTF	TGCAGCGTTCAAGGGGGCGTTTATGGCTACACCTTC
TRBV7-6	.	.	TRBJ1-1	CASSLAYLNTEAFF	TGTGCCAGCAGCTTGGCATACTTGAACACTGAAGCTTTCTTT
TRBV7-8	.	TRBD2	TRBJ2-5	CASSLVPLAGVSLETQYF	TGCGCCAGCAGCTTGGTCCCCCTAGCGGGAGTATCTTTGGAGACCCAGTACTTC
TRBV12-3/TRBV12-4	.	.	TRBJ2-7	CASSAARTYEQYF	TGTGCCAGCAGTGCCGCCAGGACCTACGAGCAGTACTTC
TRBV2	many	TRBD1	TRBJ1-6	CASSGQGVNSPLHF	TGCGCCAGCAGCGGACAGGGGGTTAATTCACCCCTCCACTTT
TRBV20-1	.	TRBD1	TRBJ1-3	CSARDWDRGNRNTIYF	TGCAGTGCTAGAGATTGGGACAGGGGCAATAGAAACACCATATATTTT
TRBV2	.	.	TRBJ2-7	CASSRLGAELYEQYF	TGTGCCAGCTCAAGGCTCGGGGCAGAACTCTACGAGCAGTACTTC
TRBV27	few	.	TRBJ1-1	CASSNRQRGTEAFF	TGTGCCAGCAGCAACCGGCAGAGAGGGACTGAAGCTTTCTTT
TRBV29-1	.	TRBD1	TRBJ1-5	CRKGQGGNQPQHF	TGCAGGAAAGGACAGGGAGGTAATCAGCCCCAGCATTTT
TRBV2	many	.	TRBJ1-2	CASSQPGTNYGYTF	TGTGCCAGCAGCCAACCCGGGACTAACTATGGCTACACCTTC
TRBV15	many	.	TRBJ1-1	CATSRDRPDEAFF	TGTGCCACCAGCAGAGATCGGCCAGATGAAGCTTTCTTT
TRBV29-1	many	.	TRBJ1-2	CSVLDGGLFGGYTF	TGCAGCGTTCTTGACGGGGGACTCTTTGGTGGCTACACCTTC
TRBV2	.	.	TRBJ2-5	CASELPLGVSVETQYF	TGTGCCAGCGAGCTCCCTCTCGGGGTATCGGTGGAGACCCAGTACTTC
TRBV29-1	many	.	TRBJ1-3	CSVAGVGNTIYF	TGCAGCGTTGCGGGGGTTGGAAACACCATATATTTT
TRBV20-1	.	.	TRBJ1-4	CSARMRNEKLFF	TGCAGTGCTAGAATGCGGAATGAAAAACTGTTTTTT
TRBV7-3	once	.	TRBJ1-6	CASSLAVGEDNSPLHF	TGTGCCAGCAGCTTAGCGGTGGGCGAGGATAATTCACCCCTCCACTTT
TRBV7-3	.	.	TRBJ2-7	CASSQRESYEQYF	TGCGCCAGCAGCCAACGGGAGTCCTACGAGCAGTACTTC
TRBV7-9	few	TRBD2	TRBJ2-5	CASRPNLAGVETQYF	TGTGCCAGCAGACCGAACCTAGCGGGCGTAGAGACCCAGTACTTC
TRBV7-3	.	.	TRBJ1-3	CASSPLGVSGNTIYF	TGTGCCAGCAGCCCCCTCGGGGTCTCTGGAAACACCATATATTTT
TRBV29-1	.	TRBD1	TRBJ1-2	CSALGQSYGYTF	TGCAGCGCCCTGGGACAGTCTTATGGCTACACCTTC
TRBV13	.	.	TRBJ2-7	CASSSQGGEQYF	TGTGCCAGCAGCTCCCAGGGAGGCGAGCAGTACTTC
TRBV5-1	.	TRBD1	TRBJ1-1	CASRRQGTNTEAFF	TGCGCCAGCCGCAGACAGGGGACGAACACTGAAGCTTTCTTT
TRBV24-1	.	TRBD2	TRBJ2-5	CATSDLTGRETQYF	TGTGCCACCAGTGACCTGACCGGGAGGGAGACCCAGTACTTC
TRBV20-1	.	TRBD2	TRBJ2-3	CSATPSGRGDTQYF	TGCAGTGCTACCCCTAGCGGGAGGGGAGATACGCAGTATTTT
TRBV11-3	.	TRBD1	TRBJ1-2	CASYKCAGTVNYGYTF	TGTGCCAGCTACAAATGCGCCGGGACAGTCAACTATGGCTACACCTTC
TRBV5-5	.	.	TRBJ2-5	CASSTSRTRTETQYF	TGTGCCAGCAGCACCTCCCGGACCCGGACGGAGACCCAGTACTTC
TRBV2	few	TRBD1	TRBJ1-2	CASSEAQGLDGYTF	TGTGCCAGCAGTGAAGCACAGGGGCTCGATGGCTACACCTTC
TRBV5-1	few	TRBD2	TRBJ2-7	CASSLALAGGPAEQYF	TGCGCCAGCAGCTTGGCACTAGCGGGAGGGCCGGCCGAGCAGTACTTC
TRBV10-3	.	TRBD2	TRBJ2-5	CASRWGLAGERETQYF	TGTGCCAGCAGGTGGGGACTAGCGGGAGAGAGAGAGACCCAGTACTTC
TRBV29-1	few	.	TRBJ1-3	CSVEDLTAISGNTIYF	TGCAGCGTTGAAGATCTAACAGCGATCTCTGGAAACACCATATATTTT
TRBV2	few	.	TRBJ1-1	CASRGGMNTEAFF	TGTGCCTCGAGGGGGGGGATGAACACTGAAGCTTTCTTT
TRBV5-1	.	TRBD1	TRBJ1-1	CASSGGQASAFF	TGTGCCAGCAGCGGCGGACAGGCCTCAGCTTTCTTT
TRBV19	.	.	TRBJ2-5	CASSTPGETQYF	TGTGCCAGTAGCACACCGGGTGAGACCCAGTACTTC
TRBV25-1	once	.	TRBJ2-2	CASSSPIQLTNTGELFF	TGTGCCAGCAGCTCACCAATCCAGCTTACTAACACCGGGGAGCTGTTTTTT
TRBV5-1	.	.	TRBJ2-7	CASSFAELSYEQYF	TGCGCCAGCAGCTTTGCGGAGCTCTCCTACGAGCAGTACTTC
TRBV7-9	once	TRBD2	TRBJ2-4	CASTMGGSGIGNIQYF	TGTGCCAGCACCATGGGGGGTAGCGGGATCGGAAACATTCAGTACTTC
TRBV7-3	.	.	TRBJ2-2	CASSLTTDTGELFF	TGTGCCAGCAGCTTAACGACGGACACCGGGGAGCTGTTTTTT
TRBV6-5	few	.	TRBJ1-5	CASTISGNQPQHF	TGTGCCAGCACTATAAGTGGCAATCAGCCCCAGCATTTT
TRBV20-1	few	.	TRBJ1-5	CSARKTGNQPQHF	TGCAGTGCTAGGAAGACGGGAAATCAGCCCCAGCATTTT